This T cell receptor beta chain was identified during a study of blood T cell repertoires in COVID-19. CDR1 and CDR2 from the germline V gene are SGDLS and YYNGEE. Trimming pared 0 bases from V and 4 bases from J, leaving 11 bases between. This CDR3 has 15 residues. TCRdb keeps only in-frame clones here, not all; method: immunoSEQ multiplex PCR. The sample lists roughly 140,000 clones, 70% to 90% occurring once. This TCR was sampled from a woman aged 60-75 years with COVID-19, enrolled during active disease. The sequencing sample was made of peripheral blood. The rearrangement links TRBV9 to TRBJ1-3, with a tentative D call TRBD1 (6 bases). The CDR3 region is CASSVAQGYGNTIYF. CDR3 nucleotides: TGTGCCAGCAGCGTAGCTCAGGGGTACGGAAACACCATATATTTT.